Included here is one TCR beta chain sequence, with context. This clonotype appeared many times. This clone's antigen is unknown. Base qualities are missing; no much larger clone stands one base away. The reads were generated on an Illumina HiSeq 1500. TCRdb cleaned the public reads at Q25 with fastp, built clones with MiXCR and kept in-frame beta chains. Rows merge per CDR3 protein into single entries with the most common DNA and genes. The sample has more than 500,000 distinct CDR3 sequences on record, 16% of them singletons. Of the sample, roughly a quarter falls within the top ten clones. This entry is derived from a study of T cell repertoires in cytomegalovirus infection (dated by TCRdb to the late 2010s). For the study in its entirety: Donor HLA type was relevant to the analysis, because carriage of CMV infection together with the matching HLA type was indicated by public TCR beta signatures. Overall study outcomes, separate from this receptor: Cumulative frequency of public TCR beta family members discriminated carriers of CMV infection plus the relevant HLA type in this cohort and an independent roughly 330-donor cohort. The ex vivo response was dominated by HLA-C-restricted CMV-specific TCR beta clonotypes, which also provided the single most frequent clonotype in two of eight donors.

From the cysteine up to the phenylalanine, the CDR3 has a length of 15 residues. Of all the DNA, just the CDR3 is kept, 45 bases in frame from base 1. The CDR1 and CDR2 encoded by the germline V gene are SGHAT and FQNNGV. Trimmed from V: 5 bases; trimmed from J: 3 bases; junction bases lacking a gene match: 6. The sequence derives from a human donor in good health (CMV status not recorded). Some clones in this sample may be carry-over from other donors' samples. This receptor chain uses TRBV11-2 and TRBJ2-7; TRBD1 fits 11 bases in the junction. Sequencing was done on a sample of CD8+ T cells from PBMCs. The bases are TGTGCCAGCAGCACCGGGACAGGGGGGTTCTACGAGCAGTACTTC. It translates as CASSTGTGGFYEQYF.